This TCR beta chain was recorded in a study of graft-versus-host responses after intestinal transplantation. The CDR3 spans 15 residues. With 4 bases removed from V and 6 bases from J, the gap between germline ends came to 17 bases. Per germline, CDR1 MNHEY and CDR2 SMNVEV (reference sequence). Method: immunoSEQ multiplex PCR; TCRdb's copy keeps in-frame clones and lacks some. This sample has just over 14,000 clones; around 95% occur once, and the top ten carry around 0.7%. This receptor was identified in a human patient who received an intestinal transplant, so some T cells may come from the graft donor. This rearrangement joins TRBV27 to TRBJ2-3, with a weak D call TRBD2 (7 bases). The specimen was PBMCs, collected 9 days after transplant. The CDR3 DNA is TGTGCCAGCAGTTACTTAGGGGGGGCAATGGATACGCAGTATTTT. It translates to CASSYLGGAMDTQYF.